The T cell receptor beta chain under discussion was sequenced for a study of T cell changes during pregnancy in multiple sclerosis. Sequencing used immunoSEQ multiplex PCR; TCRdb keeps in-frame clones, though not all of them. The sample contains approximately 110,000 clones, approximately 90% of which appear only once. The CDR3 consists of 15 residues. Germline values: CDR1 MNHEY, CDR2 SVGAGI. The V end lost 6 bases, the J end lost 0 bases, and 11 bases lay between the germline ends. The rearrangement links TRBV6-5 to TRBJ1-4; tentative D call: TRBD1 (6 bases). The input for sequencing was peripheral blood, taken after pregnancy. The source is a female donor with multiple sclerosis, enrolled in a pregnancy study. CDR3 sequence: CASSRTASTNEKLFF. For the CDR3, the DNA is TGTGCCAGCAGCCGGACAGCCTCAACTAATGAAAAACTGTTTTTT.